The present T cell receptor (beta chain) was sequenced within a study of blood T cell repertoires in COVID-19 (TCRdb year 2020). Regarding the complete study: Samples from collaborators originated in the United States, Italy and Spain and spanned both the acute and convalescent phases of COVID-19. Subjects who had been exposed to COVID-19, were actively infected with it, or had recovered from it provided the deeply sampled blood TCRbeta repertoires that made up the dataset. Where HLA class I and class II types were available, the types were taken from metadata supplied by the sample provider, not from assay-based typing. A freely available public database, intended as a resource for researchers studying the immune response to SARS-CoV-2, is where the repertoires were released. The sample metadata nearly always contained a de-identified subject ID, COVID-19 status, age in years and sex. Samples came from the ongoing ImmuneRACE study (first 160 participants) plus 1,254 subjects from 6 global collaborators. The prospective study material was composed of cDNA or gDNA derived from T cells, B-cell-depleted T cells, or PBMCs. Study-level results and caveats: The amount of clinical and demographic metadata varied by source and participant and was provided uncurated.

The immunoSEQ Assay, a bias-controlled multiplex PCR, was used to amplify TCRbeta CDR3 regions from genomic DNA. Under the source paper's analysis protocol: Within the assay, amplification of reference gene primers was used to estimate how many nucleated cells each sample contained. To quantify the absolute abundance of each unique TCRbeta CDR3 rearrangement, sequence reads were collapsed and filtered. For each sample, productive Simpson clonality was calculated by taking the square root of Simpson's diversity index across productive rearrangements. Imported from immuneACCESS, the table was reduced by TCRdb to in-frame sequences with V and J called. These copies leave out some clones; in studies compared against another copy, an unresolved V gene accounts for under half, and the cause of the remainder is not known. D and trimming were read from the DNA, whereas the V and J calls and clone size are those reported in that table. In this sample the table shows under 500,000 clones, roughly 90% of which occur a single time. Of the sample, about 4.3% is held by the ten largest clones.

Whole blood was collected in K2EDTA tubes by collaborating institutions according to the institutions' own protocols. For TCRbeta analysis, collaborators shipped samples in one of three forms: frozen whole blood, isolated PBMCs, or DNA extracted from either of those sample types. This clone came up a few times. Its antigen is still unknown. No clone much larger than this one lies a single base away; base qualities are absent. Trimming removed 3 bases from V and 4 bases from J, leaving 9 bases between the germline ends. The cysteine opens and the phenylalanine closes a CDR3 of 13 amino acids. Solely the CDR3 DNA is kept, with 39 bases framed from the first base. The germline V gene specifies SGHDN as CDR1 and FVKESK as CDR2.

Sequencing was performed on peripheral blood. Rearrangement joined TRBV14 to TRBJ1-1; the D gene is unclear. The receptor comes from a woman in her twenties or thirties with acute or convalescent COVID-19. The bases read TGTGCCAGCAGCCAGTACGGTGCCACTGAAGCTTTCTTT. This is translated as CASSQYGATEAFF. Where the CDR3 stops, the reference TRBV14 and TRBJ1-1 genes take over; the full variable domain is EAGVTQFPSHSVIEKGQTVTLRCDPISGHDNLYWYRRVMGKEIKFLLHFVKESKQDESGMPNNRFLAERTGGTYSTLKVQPAELEDSGVYFCASSQYGATEAFFGQGTRLTVV.